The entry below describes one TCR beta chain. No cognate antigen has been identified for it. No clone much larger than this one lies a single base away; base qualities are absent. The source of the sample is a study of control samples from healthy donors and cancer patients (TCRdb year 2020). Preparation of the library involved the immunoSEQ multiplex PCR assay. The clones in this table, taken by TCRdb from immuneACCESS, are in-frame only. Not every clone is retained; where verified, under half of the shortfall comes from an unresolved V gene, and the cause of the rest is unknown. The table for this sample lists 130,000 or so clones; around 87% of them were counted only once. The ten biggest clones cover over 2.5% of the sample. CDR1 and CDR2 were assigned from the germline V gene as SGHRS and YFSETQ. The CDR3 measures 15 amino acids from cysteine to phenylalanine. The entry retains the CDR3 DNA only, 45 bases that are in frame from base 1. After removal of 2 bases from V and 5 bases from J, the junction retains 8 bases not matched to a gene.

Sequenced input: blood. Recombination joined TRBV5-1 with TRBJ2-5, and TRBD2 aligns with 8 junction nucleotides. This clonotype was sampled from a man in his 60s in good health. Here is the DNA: TGCGCCAGCAGCTTAACCGGGACTAGTATTGAGACCCAGTACTTC. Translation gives CASSLTGTSIETQYF.